The next 9 T cell receptor beta chains were all read from a single sample in a study of identifying expanded T cells in peripheral blood. TCRdb keeps only in-frame clones here, not all; method: immunoSEQ multiplex PCR. The table lists about 81,000 clones, about four fifths of them singletons, with about 18% in the top ten. The sequenced sample was blood. The receptors come from a person aged 18 to 70 in good health.

This clone is medium-sized by share. The gene calls are TRBV7-2 and TRBJ1-2; 7 nucleotides align to TRBD1. V dropped 4 bases and J dropped 8; count of bases not matched to a gene: 13. The CDR3 consists of 15 residues. Germline CDR1 and CDR2: SGHTA and FQGNSA. Written as DNA, the CDR3 is TGTGCCAGCAGCTCACACAGGGGCGGTGAGGAAGGCTACACCTTC. Its protein product is CASSSHRGGEEGYTF.

The V gene is TRBV6-5, the J gene TRBJ2-5; D not certain. The CDR3 is 14 amino acids. V lost 0 bases and J lost 2, with 7 bases in between. Germline assignment: CDR1 MNHEY and CDR2 SVGAGI. CDR3 sequence (DNA): TGTGCCAGCAGTTACTCCTCGGTACAAGAGACCCAGTACTTC. Protein: CASSYSSVQETQYF.

The chain uses TRBV5-1 and TRBJ2-7, with TRBD1 matching over 9 bases. This CDR3 has 14 amino acids. Germline trimming cut 0 bases from V and 5 bases from J; bases unmatched to any gene: 3. CDR1 SGHRS and CDR2 YFSETQ come from the germline V gene. CDR3 coding DNA: TGCGCCAGCAGCTTGGTGACAGGGGGAGACGAGCAGTACTTC. Its translation is CASSLVTGGDEQYF.

The chain links TRBV29-1 to TRBJ1-1; D possibly corresponds to TRBD1 (5 bases). V dropped 5 bases and J dropped 4 bases, with 11 bases sitting between them. The CDR3 length is 12 residues. From germline, CDR1 is SQVTM and CDR2 ANQGSEA. CDR3: CSVWGGSTEAFF. CDR3 nucleotide sequence: TGCAGCGTTTGGGGGGGAAGCACTGAAGCTTTCTTT.

This chain joins TRBV5-1 and TRBJ2-3, with 12 bases that match TRBD1. The germline CDR1 and CDR2 sequences are SGHRS and YFSETQ. V trimming: 4 bases; J trimming: 1 base; junction bases outside the gene matches: 4. The CDR3 covers 16 residues. The CDR3 bases are TGCGCCAGCAGCCGGGACAGGGGGCCGGGCACAGATACGCAGTATTTT. Amino acid sequence: CASSRDRGPGTDTQYF.

The chain links TRBV9 to TRBJ2-6; D unclear. The CDR3 runs to 15 residues. V lost 7 bases to trimming and J lost 0 bases, with 11 bases between them. In germline, CDR1 is SGDLS, CDR2 YYNGEE. CDR3: CASRSPSSGANVLTF. The CDR3 DNA sequence: TGTGCCAGCCGAAGCCCTAGCTCTGGGGCCAACGTCCTGACTTTC.

The gene calls are TRBV10-2 and TRBJ2-7; D is perhaps TRBD1 (6 bases). This CDR3 is 16 amino acids long. The germline V gene has CDR1 WSHSY and CDR2 SAAADI. V was pared by 3 bases and J by 1 base, with 16 bases between. In DNA form, the CDR3 reads TGCGCCAGCAGTGATCCCCTTTCGACAGGTTCCTACGAGCAGTACTTC. Its protein product is CASSDPLSTGSYEQYF.

The chain uses TRBV19 and TRBJ1-5; perhaps TRBD1 as D (5 bases). Trimming cost V 4 bases and J 2 bases, with 6 bases left between them. CDR3 size: 13 residues. The germline CDR1 and CDR2 sequences are LNHDA and SQIVND (reference sequence). The CDR3, as DNA: TGTGCCAGTAGTAAACAGGGCAATCAGCCCCAGCATTTT. Translation gives CASSKQGNQPQHF.

The chain links TRBV6-5 to TRBJ2-7; 11 nucleotides match TRBD2. The CDR3 contains 15 residues. CDR1 MNHEY and CDR2 SVGAGI come from the germline V gene. The V segment lost 7 bases and the J segment 4 bases; nucleotides outside the gene matches: 9. The CDR3 bases are TGTGCCAGCACCCCGGGACTAGCGGAACCTTACGAGCAGTACTTC. This codes for CASTPGLAEPYEQYF.